These T cell receptor beta chains were read from a single sample in a study of blood T cells in healthy people across ages. One entry per CDR3 protein results from TCRdb running MiXCR on the 5' RACE reads. The repertoire holds about 640,000 distinct CDR3 sequences, roughly 50% seen once, with 35% to 40% in the top ten. The sample comprised blood. Receptors originate from a man aged 55 to 69 in good health. The CDR3 runs from the conserved cysteine through the conserved F or W. A D gene is named only where the DNA matches it firmly. Clone sizes are given selectively: once, few, many, or a class where the clone is expanded.

d_gene	abundance	v_gene	j_gene	CDR3nt	CDR3aa
NA	NA	TRBV27	TRBJ1-2	TGTGCCAGCAGTTTTGGATTACGGCCCAATGGCTACACCTTC	CASSFGLRPNGYTF
TRBD2	once	TRBV3-1	TRBJ2-1	TGTGCCAGCAGCCCTTATACTAGCGGCTCCTACAATGAGCAGTTCTTC	CASSPYTSGSYNEQFF
TRBD1	NA	TRBV4-1	TRBJ2-1	TGCGCCAGCAGCCCTCGGGACAGCCGGAATGAGCAGTTCTTC	CASSPRDSRNEQFF
TRBD1	many	TRBV29-1	TRBJ1-2	TGCAGCGTTGGGCAGGGGGGGTATGGCTACACCTTC	CSVGQGGYGYTF
TRBD1	NA	TRBV15	TRBJ2-7	TGTGCCACCGGCAGACGGACAGGAACCTACGAGCAGTACTTC	CATGRRTGTYEQYF
NA	NA	TRBV7-9	TRBJ1-2	TGTGCCAGCAGTTTACCGGGACACAGCTCCTATGGCCACACCTTC	CASSLPGHSSYGHTF
TRBD2	NA	TRBV7-9	TRBJ2-5	TGTGCCAGCAGCGAGCTTGGACTAGCGGGGGGGAGTCAAGAGACCCAGTACTTC	CASSELGLAGGSQETQYF
TRBD2	once	TRBV10-3	TRBJ2-1	TGTGCCATCAGGACTAGCGGGGATGAGCAGTTCTTC	CAIRTSGDEQFF
NA	NA	TRBV27	TRBJ1-2	TGTGCCAGCAGTTCGAACAGGGTACCGAACTATGGCTACACCTTC	CASSSNRVPNYGYTF
TRBD1	NA	TRBV5-1	TRBJ2-7	TGCGCCAGCAGCCGATTTGGACAGGATCAATACGAGCAGTACTTC	CASSRFGQDQYEQYF
TRBD1	NA	TRBV5-1	TRBJ2-3	TGCGCCAGCAGCTTGGGCAGGGGGCTCCTCACAGATACGCAGTATTTT	CASSLGRGLLTDTQYF
TRBD1	NA	TRBV20-1	TRBJ1-2	TGCAGTGCTAGGACCGGGACAGGGAGCTATGGCTACACCTTC	CSARTGTGSYGYTF
NA	NA	TRBV7-9	TRBJ1-1	TGTGCCAGCACCTTGAGGCAGGAAAACACTGAAGCTTTCTTT	CASTLRQENTEAFF
TRBD2	NA	TRBV20-1	TRBJ2-5	TGCAGTGCGGCCCTAGCGGGGGGAGAGACCCAGTACTTC	CSAALAGGETQYF
NA	NA	TRBV20-1	TRBJ2-7	TGCAGTGCTATCCCCCCCCGGGGGGCCTCCTACGAGCAGTACTTC	CSAIPPRGASYEQYF
NA	NA	TRBV20-1	TRBJ1-6	TGCAGTGCTAGAGAGGGCCTCGGACATGGAGGTTCACCCCTCCACTTT	CSAREGLGHGGSPLHF
TRBD1	NA	TRBV6-5	TRBJ2-4	TGTGCCAGCAGTTCGCAGAGGACAGGGAAACGGGGGCAGTACTTC	CASSSQRTGKRGQYF
NA	NA	TRBV18	TRBJ1-1	TGTGCCAGCTCACTATCGGGCGTTGGGTCTGAAGCTTTCTTT	CASSLSGVGSEAFF
NA	NA	TRBV4-1	TRBJ1-2	TGCGCCAGCAGCCAAGAGAACTATGGCCACACCTTC	CASSQENYGHTF
NA	NA	TRBV6-6	TRBJ1-4	TGTGCCAGCAGGTACTCAGCCGAAAAACTGTTTTTT	CASRYSAEKLFF
TRBD2	NA	TRBV15	TRBJ2-7	TGTGCCACCAGCACGGGGGGTCTACCCCCCTCCGAGCAGTACTTC	CATSTGGLPPSEQYF
NA	few	TRBV7-9	TRBJ2-7	TGTGCCAGCAGACCGATGACGGGACCCCTATACGAGCAGTACTTC	CASRPMTGPLYEQYF
NA	few	TRBV4-1	TRBJ2-6	TGCGCCAGCAGCCAATCCCGCGCAGGGACAAGCTCTGGGGCCAACGTCCTGACTTTC	CASSQSRAGTSSGANVLTF
NA	few	TRBV18	TRBJ2-6	TGTGCCAGCTCACCTGCCGGGGGCTCTGGGGCCAACGTCCTGACTTTC	CASSPAGGSGANVLTF
TRBD2	NA	TRBV7-6	TRBJ2-5	TGTGCCAGCAGCTTAGCCGGACTAGCGGGGCAAGAGACCCAGTACTTC	CASSLAGLAGQETQYF
NA	NA	TRBV5-1	TRBJ2-5	TGCGCCTGCAGCTTCGGCAGGGTGGAGGAGACCCAGTACTTC	CACSFGRVEETQYF
TRBD2	few	TRBV7-2	TRBJ2-5	TGTGCCAGCAGTGCCGATTGGAGCGGGGGAAGGACCCAGTACTTC	CASSADWSGGRTQYF
NA	few	TRBV5-1	TRBJ2-6	TGCGCCAGCAGCTTGGATGGGACCAGCGGTGGGGCCAACGTCCTGACTTTC	CASSLDGTSGGANVLTF
NA	NA	TRBV11-2	TRBJ2-7	TGTGCCAGCAGCTTATATGGGGGGGCGGACTACGAGCAGTACTTC	CASSLYGGADYEQYF